This is a list of T cell receptor beta chains from one sample in a study of T cell responses to AZD1222 COVID-19 vaccine. Measured with immunoSEQ multiplex PCR; TCRdb has only the in-frame clones, and not every one. The sample consists of about 130,000 clones, about nine tenths of them appearing once. The source was peripheral blood, collected on day 0 of MenACWY control vaccination. The receptors here all came from an adult in good health. CDR3s leave out the opening cysteine and the closing phenylalanine or tryptophan. A D gene is named only where the DNA matches it firmly. Size values are once, few and many counts, or a class for expanded clones, and some rows have none.

j_gene,abundance,d_gene,v_gene,CDR3aa
TRBJ1-1,.,.,TRBV7-9,ASSFPNTEAF
TRBJ2-2,.,.,TRBV5-5,ASSLDPPPYTGELF
TRBJ1-2,.,.,TRBV5-1,ASSLATGTPSYGYT
TRBJ2-2,.,TRBD1,TRBV11-3,ASSSGQTNTGELF
TRBJ1-3,.,.,TRBV5-4,ASSLPSSGNTIY
TRBJ2-3,.,.,TRBV28,ASRLRQLSSTDTQY
TRBJ2-3,.,.,TRBV7-2,ASSFTGTTQY
TRBJ2-2,.,.,TRBV14,ASSRTRNTGELF
TRBJ1-3,.,TRBD1,TRBV25-1,ASNYFRGPGNTIY
TRBJ2-5,.,.,TRBV28,ASSLRETQY
TRBJ1-4,.,TRBD1,TRBV29-1,SGSGTGEKLF
TRBJ1-5,.,.,TRBV30,AWSVGRGNQPQH
TRBJ1-2,.,.,TRBV5-4,ASSTPGGATRYGYT
TRBJ1-2,.,.,TRBV9,ASSGIRGTELYGYT
TRBJ1-2,.,.,TRBV4-3,ASSPKGYT
TRBJ2-5,.,TRBD2,TRBV28,ASRPPGLAGLQETQY
TRBJ2-5,.,TRBD2,TRBV7-9,ASSGGLAGGETQY
TRBJ2-1,.,.,TRBV11-2,ASSLFQGRSEQF
TRBJ1-6,.,.,TRBV5-1,ASSFTPGAENSPLH
TRBJ1-2,once,TRBD1,TRBV30,AWRDRVNYGYT
TRBJ2-2,.,.,TRBV21-1,ASGTTGGGTGELF
TRBJ1-5,once,TRBD1,TRBV5-1,ASSLAPKFWTGCKNQPQH